This paragraph reports one T cell receptor beta chain. This clonotype was seen more than once but under ten times. It has no known antigen specificity. No base-level quality is on record; no much larger clone is a single base apart. This specimen comes from a study of post-analysis software for immune sequencing data (dated by TCRdb to the mid-2010s). Broadly, across the study: Relapsing-remitting, secondary progressive and progressive-relapsing multiple sclerosis were recorded as disease courses, and subtype annotation was lacking for some patients. A subset of samples was prepared in parallel using single-end sample barcoding, then pooled and co-amplified after Illumina adapter ligation. Patient repertoires were compared against around twelve previously published healthy control repertoires from donors aged about 6 to 26 years.

V lost 7 bases and J lost 3 bases, and the count of bases not matched to a germline gene is 11. From its cysteine to its phenylalanine, the CDR3 spans 16 amino acids. Of the read, only the CDR3 DNA is kept; its 48 bases are in frame from base 1. From a lookup of the germline V gene (reference sequence), CDR1 and CDR2 are DFQATT and SNEGSKA. TCR beta repertoires were profiled from peripheral blood of more than ten young patients with multiple sclerosis to demonstrate the VDJtools post-analysis software. The multiple sclerosis patients were children and adolescents between about 6 and 16 years of age. The library was generated by PCR. The sequencer listed for this sample is Illumina HiSeq 2500. To reduce PCR and sequencing biases, unique molecular identifiers were built into the TCR beta cDNA libraries. About 0.5 million cDNA molecules were obtained for every 1 to 10 million input T cells, so each molecule roughly corresponded to one T cell. The patient libraries were prepared and sequenced with the same protocol used for the earlier healthy control dataset. Samples belonging to the same batch were prepared together, multiplexed and sequenced on a shared HiSeq lane. The authors' analysis ran thus. Raw barcoded reads were processed with MIGEC, discarding single-read molecular identifier groups before consensus assembly and CDR3 extraction. Clonotype tables were post-analysed with VDJtools, normalizing diversity by down-sampling all datasets to the smallest sample size. In repertoire overlap clustering, CDR3 amino acid sequences, but not nucleotide sequences, were matched to correct batch-related cross-sample contamination. TCRdb took the public reads, trimmed them with fastp at Q25, ran MiXCR for clone calling and kept in-frame beta chains. Here each entry gathers all rows of one CDR3 protein and keeps the most common genes and DNA. These V and J calls are TCRdb output, not the study's own analysis. Counted in this sample were approximately 770,000 distinct CDR3 sequences; just over 45% of them appeared once. Together, the top ten hold approximately 4.4% of the sample.

The paper's findings and limits, for the study overall: The control group was slightly older than the multiple sclerosis patient group. Significantly lower normalized Chao1 diversity was found in multiple sclerosis patients than in controls, suggesting substantial peripheral T-cell clonal expansion. When samples were clustered directly using the F measure, samples prepared in the same batch co-clustered strongly, which prompted a batch-effect correction. Significantly higher frequencies in patients than in controls were found for several TRBV segments, including TRBV5-6, TRBV5-1 and TRBV20-1.

Material for sequencing was blood. The chain is assembled from TRBV20-1 and TRBJ2-7; 14 central nucleotides agree with TRBD2. The TCR sequence derives from a girl between 10 and 17 years old with multiple sclerosis. The CDR3 reads CSVSGLAGVPRYEQYF. The bases read TGCAGTGTTTCGGGACTAGCGGGAGTCCCACGCTACGAGCAGTACTTC.